These 24 T cell receptor beta chains came from one sample sequenced in a study of T cell repertoires in aging, cancer and after chemotherapy. The template was genomic DNA from peripheral blood, not RNA. Rearranged V-D-J TRB sequences were amplified with a mixed TRB-A/B primer pool. TCRdb analysed the multiplex PCR reads with MiXCR anew, one entry per CDR3 protein. Of about 11,000 distinct CDR3 sequences listed, about 30% are singletons. Sequencing was carried out using blood. The receptors come from a human donor in good health. The donor label of this sample is uncertain.

Points on this clonotype: This may be a read error: a much more frequent sequence differs by one nucleotide. The chain recombines TRBV6-4 with TRBJ2-3, with 8 bases lining up with TRBD2. The CDR3 runs to 15 residues. Germline V gives CDR1 MRHNA, CDR2 SNTAGT. V was clipped by 3 bases and J by 1 base; unmatched bases: 3. CDR3 in DNA: TGTGCCAGCAGTGAACCAGCGGGAGGCACAGATACGCAGTATTTT. It translates to CASSEPAGGTDTQYF.

The V and J genes are TRBV12-3 or TRBV12-4 and TRBJ1-4; no reliable D call. This CDR3 region has 15 residues. The ends were cut back, 0 bases at V and 4 bases at J, with 9 bases in the middle. The CDR3 DNA follows: TGTGCCAGCAGTTTAGCGCCCAGTCGTAATGAAAAACTGTTTTTT. Amino acid sequence: CASSLAPSRNEKLFF.

The chain couples TRBV6-1 to TRBJ2-1; D is possibly TRBD2 (5 bases). Deletions cut 5 bases from V and 7 bases from J, with 18 bases between. This CDR3 has 15 amino acids. In germline, CDR1 is MNHNS, CDR2 SASEGT. Written as DNA, the CDR3 is TGTGCCAGCAGTTTGAAGACCCCTAGCATGAATGAGCAGTTCTTC. Translating it yields CASSLKTPSMNEQFF.

V usage is TRBV6-1 and J usage is TRBJ1-5; weak D call: TRBD1 (5 bases). V lost 10 bases to trimming and J lost 4 bases, with 20 bases between them. Germline CDR1 is MNHNS and CDR2 is SASEGT. The CDR3 is 15 residues long. In DNA, the CDR3 is TGTGCCACCAGCGCACCTCGGGGCCCTAATCAGCCCCAGCATTTT. Amino acids: CATSAPRGPNQPQHF.

This chain joins TRBV5-6 and TRBJ2-3; 8 bases match TRBD2. This CDR3 region has 17 residues. Germline lookup yields CDR1 SGHDT and CDR2 YYEEEE. V shed 6 bases and J 0 bases; nucleotides not matched to a gene: 12. CDR3 DNA sequence: TGTGCCAGCACCAACCTGGCGGGGGGCCTTAGCACAGATACGCAGTATTTT. Translated, it gives CASTNLAGGLSTDTQYF.

This clonotype was observed a handful of times. The genes are TRBV12-3 or TRBV12-4 and TRBJ1-3; D perhaps matches TRBD1 (6 bases). The V and J ends lost 7 bases and 0 bases respectively, with 16 bases between them. This CDR3 has 16 residues. The CDR3: CASKSGGAFSGNTIYF. Here the CDR3 DNA reads TGTGCCAGCAAAAGTGGGGGCGCGTTCTCTGGAAACACCATATATTTT.

J is TRBJ1-5 and V is TRBV6-1; D is undetermined. This CDR3 has 14 amino acids. Germline CDR1 and CDR2: MNHNS and SASEGT. Trimming removed 7 bases at V and 0 bases at J, with 10 bases between. CDR3 sequence (DNA): TGTGCCAGCACCACTGGGATTAGCAATCAGCCCCAGCATTTT. Translating gives CASTTGISNQPQHF.

The rearrangement joins TRBV6-1 to TRBJ2-1; D unresolved. V lost 5 bases to trimming and J lost 0 bases, with 20 bases between them. This CDR3 is 18 amino acids long. CDR1 and CDR2 from the germline V gene are MNHNS and SASEGT. This CDR3 reads CASSYSMGWVSSYNEQFF. The CDR3 region has the DNA TGTGCCAGCAGTTACTCGATGGGTTGGGTGAGCTCCTACAATGAGCAGTTCTTC.

This clonotype was found a few times. V usage is TRBV6-2 or TRBV6-3 and J usage is TRBJ2-7; a weak D match, TRBD1 (5 bases). In germline, CDR1 is MNHEY, CDR2 SVGEGT. V gave up 6 bases and J gave up 3 bases, with 18 bases separating them. The CDR3 loop spans 15 amino acids. CDR3 in amino acids: CASSPTGQGNYEQYF. The CDR3 nucleotides read TGTGCCAGCAGCCCAACCGGGCAGGGAAACTACGAGCAGTACTTC.

This rearrangement joins TRBV6-5 to TRBJ1-2; 9 bases fit TRBD1. The CDR3 contains 15 residues. Germline V gene sequence: CDR1 MNHEY, CDR2 SVGAGI. V shed 7 bases, J shed 2 bases, and the junction held 8 bases outside the gene matches. The CDR3 spells CASKVRDRANYGYTF. For the CDR3, the DNA is TGTGCCAGCAAGGTTCGGGACAGGGCCAACTATGGCTACACCTTC.

V is TRBV7-2 and J is TRBJ1-1; 9 bases fit TRBD1. The CDR3 consists of 17 residues. Germline loops: CDR1 SGHTA, CDR2 FQGNSA. J gave up 4 bases and V 1 base, and 10 bases lay outside the gene matches. This CDR3 reads CASSLVVTGGLGTEAFF. The DNA for the CDR3 is TGTGCCAGCAGCTTAGTCGTGACAGGGGGACTGGGCACTGAAGCTTTCTTT.

The J gene is TRBJ2-7, the V gene TRBV30; the match to TRBD1 covers 8 bases. V dropped 0 bases and J dropped 6; count of bases not matched to a gene: 4. The germline V gene has CDR1 GTSNPN and CDR2 SVGIG (reference sequence). The CDR3 spans 13 residues. Here the CDR3 reads CAWSVQGEIEQYF. CDR3 DNA: TGTGCCTGGAGTGTACAGGGGGAAATCGAGCAGTACTTC.

The rearrangement links TRBV10-3 to TRBJ2-3, with 11 bases aligning to TRBD1. CDR3 length: 16 residues. With V trimmed by 4 bases and J by 4 bases, 7 bases remained unmatched. Germline values: CDR1 ENHRY, CDR2 SYGVKD. DNA of the CDR3: TGTGCCATCAGTGCCGGGGGGGGACAGGGGGCAGATACGCAGTATTTT. Translation gives CAISAGGGQGADTQYF.

The chain is built from TRBV13 and TRBJ2-5, with 8 bases that match TRBD1. Losses at the gene ends were 5 bases for V and 3 bases for J; bases not matched to a gene: 8. Germline V gene sequence: CDR1 PRHDT, CDR2 FYEKMQ (reference sequence). This CDR3 region has 15 residues. This chain's CDR3 is CASSPPSGGEETQYF. In DNA, the CDR3 is TGTGCCAGCAGCCCTCCTTCAGGGGGCGAAGAGACCCAGTACTTC.

By sample share, this clonotype is medium-sized (0.01 to 0.1%). The rearrangement links TRBV29-1 to TRBJ2-7; 12 bases fit TRBD2. The J segment lost 3 bases and the V segment lost 4 bases, leaving 4 bases of the junction unmatched. Germline CDR1 SQVTM, CDR2 ANQGSEA. The CDR3 length is 14 residues. This CDR3 reads CSVAGLAGSYEQYF. The CDR3 DNA is TGCAGCGTTGCGGGACTAGCGGGCAGCTACGAGCAGTACTTC.

There are a few counts of this clonotype. The genes are TRBV19 and TRBJ1-1, with TRBD1 as a possible D gene (5 bases). Germline V gene sequence: CDR1 LNHDA, CDR2 SQIVND (reference sequence). V was shortened by 0 bases and J by 8 bases, with 13 bases between the two germline ends. The CDR3 runs to 14 residues. The CDR3 spells CASSIDLEGLEAFF. CDR3 sequence (DNA): TGTGCCAGTAGTATAGATCTCGAGGGACTCGAAGCTTTCTTT.

This clonotype occurred a few times. The V and J genes are TRBV15 and TRBJ1-1; possibly TRBD1 for D (5 bases). Germline V gene lookup returns CDR1 LNHNV and CDR2 YYDKDF (reference sequence). V dropped 2 bases and J dropped 7 bases, with 23 bases sitting between them. This CDR3 contains 17 residues. CDR3 residues: CATSRLGQGPVWGEAFF. CDR3 coding DNA: TGTGCCACCAGCAGACTCGGACAAGGACCCGTTTGGGGTGAAGCTTTCTTT.

Only a few counts were recorded for this clonotype. This sequence joins TRBV5-4 and TRBJ2-3, with 7 bases aligning to TRBD1. Germline V gene sequence: CDR1 SGHNT, CDR2 YYREEE (reference sequence). The CDR3 sequence is 17 residues long. J gave up 0 bases and V 2 bases, and 9 bases lay outside the gene matches. The CDR3 DNA follows: TGTGCCAGCAGCTTAGAGGGGGCCGCCTATAGCACAGATACGCAGTATTTT. This encodes CASSLEGAAYSTDTQYF.

This chain connects TRBV18 to TRBJ2-1, with D possibly being TRBD1 (6 bases). CDR1 is KGHSH, CDR2 LQKENI, per germline. CDR3 length: 14 amino acids. Trimming shortened V by 4 bases and J by 5 bases, and 12 bases separated the two germline ends. CDR3 sequence reads: CASSRSTGNNEQFF. The CDR3 coding sequence is TGTGCCAGCTCACGCTCGACAGGTAACAATGAGCAGTTCTTC.

The chain uses TRBV6-1 and TRBJ2-1, with D perhaps matching TRBD1 or TRBD2 (6 bases each). The CDR3 contains 12 residues. Trimming took off 8 bases at V and 6 bases at J, with 11 bases between the two ends. Germline lookup yields CDR1 MNHNS and CDR2 SASEGT. The CDR3 reads CASRWGANEQFF. CDR3 in DNA: TGTGCCAGCCGATGGGGGGCCAATGAGCAGTTCTTC.

The V call is TRBV20-1, the J call TRBJ2-1; D remains unclear. The germline V gene encodes CDR1 DFQATT and CDR2 SNEGSKA (reference sequence). CDR3 size: 12 residues. V was cut by 1 base and J by 7 bases, with 8 bases left in between. DNA of the CDR3: TGCAGTGCTAGAGGCCAGTATAATGAGCAGTTCTTC. Translation gives CSARGQYNEQFF.

J is TRBJ2-3 and V is TRBV11-1; 13 nucleotides line up with TRBD2. This CDR3 is 17 amino acids long. Losses at the gene ends were 5 bases for V and 3 bases for J; bases not matched to a gene: 8. Germline CDR1 SGHAT, CDR2 FQDESV (reference sequence). The CDR3 region has the DNA TGTGCCAGCAGCCCGCTGGGACTAGCGGGAAGAACAGATACGCAGTATTTT. It translates to CASSPLGLAGRTDTQYF.

This chain connects TRBV19 to TRBJ1-1; TRBD1 is a possible D gene (5 bases). V gave up 1 base and J gave up 7 bases, with 7 bases separating them. Germline CDR1 and CDR2: LNHDA and SQIVND (reference sequence). The CDR3 extends over 12 amino acids. The CDR3 sequence: CASSIGDFEAFF. CDR3 sequence (DNA): TGTGCCAGTAGTATAGGGGACTTTGAAGCTTTCTTT. Complete variable domain (other parts from reference TRBV19 and TRBJ1-1): DGGITQSPKYLFRKEGQNVTLSCEQNLNHDAMYWYRQDPGQGLRLIYYSQIVNDFQKGDIAEGYSVSREKKESFPLTVTSAQKNPTAFYLCASSIGDFEAFFGQGTRLTVV.

The chain has TRBV12-3 or TRBV12-4 and TRBJ2-7; 7 bases line up with TRBD1. This CDR3 region has 14 residues. V dropped 6 bases and J dropped 0; count of bases not matched to a gene: 5. CDR3 loop: CASRRQGSSYEQYF. CDR3 coding DNA: TGTGCCAGCAGACGACAGGGTAGCTCCTACGAGCAGTACTTC.